This TCR beta chain was recovered during a study of T cells in localized non-small cell lung cancer (dated by TCRdb to 2018 to 2020). Describing the broader study: The study analyzed T cell repertoires of 200 to 250 early-stage NSCLC patients, comparing tumors and uninvolved tumor-adjacent lungs. The cohort was made up of about 240 treatment-naive NSCLC patients whose localized lung tumors had been resected. The mean age of the NSCLC patients was around 65 years, with about 130 men and around 110 women. Results the study describes overall, beyond this receptor: A median of roughly 60 of the top 100 tumor clones were detected in paired uninvolved adjacent lung, and around 30 of these tumor clones were also found among the top 100 clones of the paired uninvolved adjacent lung. Uninvolved tumor-adjacent lung showed the highest T cell clonality, higher than tumor, which suggests more focused antigenic responses in the uninvolved tumor-adjacent lung. Higher blood T cell density associated with longer overall survival, while higher adjacent-lung clonality associated with shorter survival. Because of the exploratory design, TCR variables were selected using unadjusted p-values without false-discovery rate correction. Because multi-region tumor sequencing was not done, intratumor heterogeneity could not be ruled out.

In regard to this clone: The clone's antigen remains unknown. No clone much larger than this one lies a single base away; base qualities are absent.

The immunoSEQ Assay was used to sequence TCR beta CDR3 regions from DNA. Processing in the source paper ran as follows. T cell density was computed as TCR beta template counts normalized to usable DNA estimated by amplifying housekeeping genes. Richness was estimated with the preseqR package, extrapolating to 400,000 templates for PBMC samples and 120,000 templates for tissue samples. Clonality was defined by subtracting Pielou's evenness from one. Differential abundance testing on productive amino-acid clonotypes, with a minimum total count of 5 and an alpha of 0.1, was used to identify tissue-enriched TCRs. Repertoire overlap between compartments was quantified with the Jaccard Index and Morisita Overlap Index. GLIPH grouped TCR beta CDR3s together with public tetramer-defined viral CDR3s, and a viral motif had to include at least three viral sequences and also show V-gene enrichment. Sourced from immuneACCESS, this table was stored by TCRdb with only in-frame sequences that have V and J called. A share of the clones is absent; for the studies checked, an unresolved V gene accounts for under half, and the remainder has no known explanation. The V and J calls and clone size were taken over from that table, and D and trimming were inferred from the DNA. In this sample the table shows roughly 64,000 clones, roughly 79% of which occur a single time. Under 5% of the sample goes to the ten largest clones.

At the junction V is shortened by 5 bases and J by 1 base, with 11 bases in between. The germline V gene specifies SGHTA as CDR1 and FQGTGA as CDR2. CDR3 length: 14 amino acids, cysteine to phenylalanine. Only the CDR3 part of the read is kept: 42 bases, read in frame from the first base. At diagnosis, tumor, uninvolved tumor-adjacent lung and peripheral blood were collected and then preserved as a mix of FFPE and fresh-frozen material. For TCR repertoire profiling, blood samples were analyzed as peripheral blood mononuclear cells. The source is a man aged 40-75 years with stage II lung adenocarcinoma. The material sequenced was PBMCs, taken before any cancer treatment. The chain links TRBV7-3 with TRBJ1-1; the D gene identity is not certain. In nucleotides, the sequence is TGTGCCAGCAGCAGCGGGATCCCGAACACTGAAGCTTTCTTT. Translation gives CASSSGIPNTEAFF.